This TCR beta chain was retrieved from a study of chemoradiotherapy in HPV16-positive cancers. Points from the study as a whole: Functional assays defining HPV-specific T cells used only a couple of HPV16-positive patients.

The CDR3 covers 11 residues. The germline V gene encodes CDR1 GTSNPN and CDR2 SVGIG (reference sequence). The junction had 7 bases not matched to a gene; V was cut back by 8 bases and J by 9 bases. TCRdb's copy holds only in-frame clones and misses some; the assay was immunoSEQ multiplex PCR. The table lists tens of thousands of clones, roughly 84% of them singletons. Comments on this clone: The antigen is unknown.

Repertoires were sampled repeatedly during chemoradiotherapy. Sequenced material: blood, taken from a patient who underwent chemoradiotherapy. The V and J genes are TRBV30 and TRBJ2-1, with 7 positions matching TRBD1. This clonotype originated in a human donor with HPV-associated anogenital cancer. CDR3 sequence (DNA): TGTGCCGCCATGACAGGGTTTGAGCAGTTCTTC. Encoded protein: CAAMTGFEQFF.